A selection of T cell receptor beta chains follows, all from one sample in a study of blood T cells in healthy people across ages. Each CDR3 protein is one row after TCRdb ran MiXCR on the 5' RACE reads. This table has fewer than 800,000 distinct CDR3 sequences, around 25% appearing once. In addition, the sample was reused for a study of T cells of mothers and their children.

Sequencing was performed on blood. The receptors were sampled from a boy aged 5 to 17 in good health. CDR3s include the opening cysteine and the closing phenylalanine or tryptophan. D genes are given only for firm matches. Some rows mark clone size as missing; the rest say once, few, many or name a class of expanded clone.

cdr3_aa: CASSFLTIPGAFQETQYF
cdr3_nt: TGTGCCAGCAGTTTTCTGACGATCCCAGGGGCATTCCAAGAGACCCAGTACTTC
v_call: TRBV12-3/TRBV12-4
clone_size: few
d_call: -
j_call: TRBJ2-5

cdr3_aa: CAITTGPTNNEQFF
cdr3_nt: TGTGCCATCACGACAGGGCCCACGAACAATGAGCAGTTCTTC
v_call: TRBV10-3
clone_size: few
d_call: TRBD1
j_call: TRBJ2-1

cdr3_aa: CASSVAGQGAIGNEQFF
cdr3_nt: TGTGCCAGCAGCGTAGCTGGCCAGGGGGCAATCGGGAATGAGCAGTTCTTC
v_call: TRBV9
clone_size: -
d_call: TRBD1
j_call: TRBJ2-1

cdr3_aa: CASSEYSGVPNTEAFF
cdr3_nt: TGTGCCAGCAGTGAATATTCTGGGGTTCCGAACACTGAAGCTTTCTTT
v_call: TRBV6-1
clone_size: -
d_call: -
j_call: TRBJ1-1

cdr3_aa: CASSLELAAGANVLTF
cdr3_nt: TGTGCCAGCAGCTTAGAACTAGCAGCTGGGGCCAACGTCCTGACTTTC
v_call: TRBV11-2
clone_size: few
d_call: -
j_call: TRBJ2-6

cdr3_aa: CASSLGLGGEQYF
cdr3_nt: TGTGCTAGCAGCTTAGGTCTCGGCGGCGAGCAGTACTTC
v_call: TRBV7-7
clone_size: -
d_call: -
j_call: TRBJ2-7

cdr3_aa: CASRGAMNTEAFF
cdr3_nt: TGTGCCAGCAGAGGGGCCATGAACACTGAAGCTTTCTTT
v_call: TRBV7-6
clone_size: few
d_call: -
j_call: TRBJ1-1

cdr3_aa: CASSQGTLRQFF
cdr3_nt: TGTGCCAGCAGCCAAGGAACCCTAAGGCAGTTCTTC
v_call: TRBV14
clone_size: -
d_call: -
j_call: TRBJ2-1

cdr3_aa: CGALAGVEQFF
cdr3_nt: TGCGGAGCCCTAGCGGGCGTTGAGCAGTTCTTC
v_call: TRBV29-1
clone_size: -
d_call: TRBD2
j_call: TRBJ2-1

cdr3_aa: CASGVLGDEQYF
cdr3_nt: TGTGCCAGTGGGGTTCTCGGAGACGAGCAGTACTTC
v_call: TRBV19
clone_size: -
d_call: -
j_call: TRBJ2-7

cdr3_aa: CASSIMVGRENEQFF
cdr3_nt: TGTGCCAGCAGCATTATGGTTGGCAGGGAAAATGAGCAGTTCTTC
v_call: TRBV7-9
clone_size: once
d_call: -
j_call: TRBJ2-1

cdr3_aa: CASSLSRSGETQYF
cdr3_nt: TGTGCCAGCAGTTTGTCCCGGAGTGGAGAGACCCAGTACTTC
v_call: TRBV27
clone_size: few
d_call: -
j_call: TRBJ2-5

cdr3_aa: CASSEGTVRYNEQFF
cdr3_nt: TGTGCCAGCAGTGAGGGGACAGTTCGCTACAATGAGCAGTTCTTC
v_call: TRBV25-1
clone_size: -
d_call: TRBD1
j_call: TRBJ2-1

cdr3_aa: CASSQDLAVPQPRHF
cdr3_nt: TGTGCCAGCAGCCAAGATCTGGCAGTTCCTCAGCCCCGGCATTTT
v_call: TRBV3-1
clone_size: -
d_call: -
j_call: TRBJ1-5

cdr3_aa: CASMFQETQYF
cdr3_nt: TGTGCCAGCATGTTCCAAGAGACCCAGTACTTC
v_call: TRBV6-1
clone_size: -
d_call: -
j_call: TRBJ2-5

cdr3_aa: CTSSINPYEQYF
cdr3_nt: TGTACCAGCAGTATCAACCCGTACGAGCAGTACTTC
v_call: TRBV28
clone_size: -
d_call: -
j_call: TRBJ2-7

cdr3_aa: CASSSDGPYGYTF
cdr3_nt: TGTGCCAGCAGCTCCGACGGACCCTATGGCTACACCTTC
v_call: TRBV7-2
clone_size: -
d_call: -
j_call: TRBJ1-2

cdr3_aa: CASSARPMTGQGYDEQYF
cdr3_nt: TGCGCCAGCAGCGCCCGGCCTATGACGGGACAGGGATATGACGAGCAGTACTTC
v_call: TRBV5-1
clone_size: few
d_call: TRBD1
j_call: TRBJ2-7

cdr3_aa: CASSYSKAGENTEAFF
cdr3_nt: TGTGCCAGCAGTTACTCGAAGGCGGGAGAGAACACTGAAGCTTTCTTT
v_call: TRBV6-5
clone_size: -
d_call: -
j_call: TRBJ1-1

cdr3_aa: CASSLGVRLNEQFF
cdr3_nt: TGTGCCAGCAGCTTAGGAGTAAGACTCAATGAGCAGTTCTTC
v_call: TRBV5-6
clone_size: -
d_call: -
j_call: TRBJ2-1

cdr3_aa: CASMDLDGKLFF
cdr3_nt: TGTGCCAGCATGGATCTTGACGGAAAACTGTTTTTT
v_call: TRBV27
clone_size: -
d_call: -
j_call: TRBJ1-4

cdr3_aa: CASSFLGLAGASYEQYF
cdr3_nt: TGTGCCAGCAGCTTTCTTGGACTAGCGGGAGCCTCCTACGAGCAGTACTTC
v_call: TRBV7-9
clone_size: few
d_call: TRBD2
j_call: TRBJ2-7

cdr3_aa: CASSPTGGLSYNEQFF
cdr3_nt: TGTGCCAGCAGCCCTACGGGGGGCCTAAGCTACAATGAGCAGTTCTTC
v_call: TRBV7-3
clone_size: -
d_call: -
j_call: TRBJ2-1

cdr3_aa: CASGTTPRLDYGYTF
cdr3_nt: TGCGCCAGTGGGACAACCCCTCGTCTCGACTATGGCTACACCTTC
v_call: TRBV4-1
clone_size: -
d_call: -
j_call: TRBJ1-2

cdr3_aa: CASSWGDSTEAFF
cdr3_nt: TGTGCCAGCAGTTGGGGAGATAGTACTGAAGCTTTCTTT
v_call: TRBV12-3/TRBV12-4
clone_size: -
d_call: -
j_call: TRBJ1-1

cdr3_aa: CASSVLEGSYEQYF
cdr3_nt: TGTGCCAGCAGTGTCCTAGAGGGGTCCTACGAGCAGTACTTC
v_call: TRBV27
clone_size: few
d_call: -
j_call: TRBJ2-7

cdr3_aa: CASSQGQGRAEAFF
cdr3_nt: TGTGCCAGCAGCCAAGGACAGGGGCGGGCTGAAGCTTTCTTT
v_call: TRBV3-1
clone_size: few
d_call: TRBD1
j_call: TRBJ1-1

cdr3_aa: CASSQFRGEGTQYF
cdr3_nt: TGCGCCAGCAGCCAATTCCGAGGGGAGGGGACCCAGTACTTC
v_call: TRBV4-3
clone_size: few
d_call: TRBD2
j_call: TRBJ2-5